This TCR beta chain was observed in a study of technical replicates of blood from several donors. Profiled with immunoSEQ multiplex PCR; TCRdb holds only in-frame clones, not every one. The sample has 91,000 or so clones; approximately 95% are singletons. V dropped 7 bases and J dropped 3 bases, with 10 bases sitting between them. The germline V gene has CDR1 MNHEY and CDR2 SMNVEV (reference sequence). This CDR3 has 13 amino acids. The specimen sequenced was T cells isolated from PBMCs. The chain is built from TRBV27 and TRBJ2-1, with a weak D call TRBD2 (6 bases). This TCR came from a human donor in good health. CDR3 DNA sequence: TGTGCCAGCAAGGTGGGAGGCTACAATGAGCAGTTCTTC. This gives the protein CASKVGGYNEQFF.